This passage covers 26 T cell receptor beta chains from one sample sequenced in a study of technical replicates of blood from a few donors (dated 2017 in TCRdb). Libraries were constructed by the immunoSEQ multiplex PCR assay. This is the immuneACCESS table as TCRdb keeps it, with only in-frame sequences that have V and J called. A part of the clones is gone; compared with another copy, unresolved V genes explain less than half, and the rest is unexplained. The sample yields under 95,000 clones; 95% were counted once. The top ten hold just over 0.25% of the sample. Specimen: T cells isolated from PBMCs. The receptors were gathered from a human donor in good health.

This clone was counted between two and nine times. The CDR3 here is CASTMGQRNTEAFF. DNA for the CDR3: TGTGCCAGTACCATGGGACAGAGGAACACTGAAGCTTTCTTT. The V and J genes are TRBV19 and TRBJ1-1, with 7 bases aligning to TRBD1. The CDR3 is 14 residues long. The V and J ends lost 7 bases and 1 base, in that order; junction bases with no gene match: 6. Looked up from germline, CDR1 is LNHDA and CDR2 is SQIVND (reference sequence).

The gene calls are TRBV19 and TRBJ2-3; 12 nucleotides line up with TRBD2. The CDR3 spans 15 residues. CDR1 and CDR2 from the germline V gene are LNHDA and SQIVND (reference sequence). With 5 bases clipped from V and 4 bases from J, the junction kept 4 bases outside the gene matches. The CDR3 DNA is TGTGCCAGTAGTCGGCTAGCGGGAGGGCCAGATACGCAGTATTTT. It specifies CASSRLAGGPDTQYF.

This clone was seen a single time. The chain carries TRBV9 and TRBJ2-3; TRBD1 matches 9 bases. The CDR3 has 15 amino acids. Germline V CDR1 and CDR2: SGDLS, YYNGEE. V shed 5 bases and J 2 bases; nucleotides not matched to a gene: 6. The DNA of the CDR3 is TGTGCCAGCAGTACAGGGGGCGCCCCCACAGATACGCAGTATTTT. It yields the protein CASSTGGAPTDTQYF.

The chain combines TRBV5-1 with TRBJ2-5; 8 bases line up with TRBD2. After removal of 0 bases from V and 2 bases from J, the junction contained 6 bases not matched to a gene. Germline-derived CDR1 and CDR2 are SGHRS and YFSETQ. The CDR3 covers 16 residues. The CDR3 is CASSLALAGNQETQYF. The CDR3 coding sequence is TGCGCCAGCAGCTTGGCCCTAGCGGGTAATCAAGAGACCCAGTACTTC.

V is TRBV19 and J is TRBJ1-5, with 9 bases aligning to TRBD1. Germline CDR1 is LNHDA and CDR2 is SQIVND (reference sequence). V shed 3 bases and J 6 bases; nucleotides not matched to a gene: 6. This CDR3 region has 15 residues. CDR3 sequence reads: CASSIWDRAPQPQHF. CDR3 nucleotide sequence: TGTGCCAGTAGTATTTGGGACAGGGCTCCTCAGCCCCAGCATTTT.

A remark on this clone: The junction departs from germline at one end; a sequencing error may be responsible. The V call is TRBV7-2, the J call TRBJ2-4; TRBD2 matches at 9 bases. CDR1 is SGHTA, CDR2 FQGNSA, per germline. The CDR3 runs 15 residues. The CDR3 nucleotides are TGTGCCAGCAGCACTATGACTAGCGGTGCCCTCAGAGTATTCTTC. Its protein is CASSTMTSGALRVFF. Full variable domain (remainder filled in from reference TRBV7-2 and TRBJ2-4): GAGVSQSPSNKVTEKGKDVELRCDPISGHTALYWYRQSLGQGLEFLIYFQGNSAPDKSGLPSDRFSAERTGGSVSTLTIQRTQQEDSAVYLCASSTMTSGALRVFFGAGTRLSVL.

The chain has TRBV5-1 and TRBJ1-1, with a possible D match to TRBD1 (5 bases). The V gene lost 3 bases and the J gene lost 1 base, with 13 bases spanning the gap. Per the germline V gene, CDR1 is SGHRS and CDR2 is YFSETQ. The CDR3 loop spans 15 amino acids. The CDR3 DNA sequence: TGCGCCAGCAGCTCTCGTCTTGGACAGAACACTGAAGCTTTCTTT. This codes for CASSSRLGQNTEAFF.

This clone was seen a single time. The genes are TRBV7-2 and TRBJ2-7; D gene uncertain. Germline lookup yields CDR1 SGHTA and CDR2 FQGNSA. This CDR3 contains 14 residues. V lost 8 bases and J 5 bases, leaving 19 bases between the germline ends. The CDR3 protein is CASVLGQDVDEQYF. CDR3 DNA: TGTGCCAGCGTTCTAGGTCAAGACGTAGACGAGCAGTACTTC.

The gene calls are TRBV5-6 and TRBJ2-7; 9 nucleotides align to TRBD1. Trimming took 5 bases from V and 3 from J; bases not matched to a gene: 9. CDR1 is SGHDT, CDR2 YYEEEE, per germline. This CDR3 region has 15 residues. The CDR3 coding sequence is TGTGCCAGCAGACCCGGGACAGGGCTCCACTACGAGCAGTACTTC. This sequence encodes CASRPGTGLHYEQYF.

The rearrangement joins TRBV2 to TRBJ1-6, with TRBD1 matching over 7 bases. The CDR3 has 15 residues. Germline V gene data show CDR1 as SNHLY and CDR2 as FYNNEI. The ends lost 6 bases at V and 5 bases at J; junction bases unmatched: 7. The CDR3: CASRSGTAHNSPLHF. Written as DNA, the CDR3 is TGTGCCAGCAGATCCGGGACAGCGCATAATTCACCCCTCCACTTT.

The chain joins TRBV30 to TRBJ1-1; D may be TRBD1 (5 bases). The CDR3 covers 12 residues. Trimming shortened V by 3 bases and J by 4 bases, and 9 bases separated the two germline ends. CDR1 and CDR2 (germline): GTSNPN, SVGIG (reference sequence). The CDR3: CAWRVGGTEAFF. CDR3 DNA: TGTGCCTGGAGAGTGGGGGGCACTGAAGCTTTCTTT.

V usage is TRBV7-7 and J usage is TRBJ2-1, with D perhaps matching TRBD1 (5 bases). Germline V gene data show CDR1 as SSHAT and CDR2 as FNYEAQ (reference sequence). The CDR3 spans 15 residues. In nucleotides, the CDR3 is TGTGCTAGCCGAATCAGGGATGCGCCCCAGAATGAGCAGTTCTTC. Translation: CASRIRDAPQNEQFF.

The chain is built from TRBV29-1 and TRBJ2-2; a possible D gene is TRBD1 (6 bases). This CDR3 has 16 amino acids. The germline V gene has CDR1 SQVTM and CDR2 ANQGSEA. V was clipped by 6 bases and J by 5 bases, with 22 bases between them. The CDR3 loop is CSVPNPYRVETGELFF. CDR3 nucleotides: TGCAGCGTCCCGAACCCCTACAGGGTGGAGACCGGGGAGCTGTTTTTT.

The chain carries TRBV27 and TRBJ2-7; 7 nucleotides agree with TRBD1. Germline lookup yields CDR1 MNHEY and CDR2 SMNVEV (reference sequence). The CDR3 consists of 16 residues. V was clipped by 4 bases and J by 2 bases; unmatched bases: 11. Here the CDR3 reads CASSSFMDRLTYEQYF. The CDR3 nucleotides read TGTGCCAGCAGTTCCTTTATGGACAGGCTAACCTACGAGCAGTACTTC.

The DNA of the CDR3 is TGTGCCAGCTCGCCCCCAGGGGGAGGCCGGAACAATGAGCAGTTCTTC. Encoded protein: CASSPPGGGRNNEQFF. The chain uses TRBV2 and TRBJ2-1; tentative D call: TRBD1 (7 bases). This CDR3 region has 16 residues. From germline, CDR1 is SNHLY and CDR2 FYNNEI. The V end lost 8 bases, the J end lost 5 bases, and 22 bases lay between the germline ends.

J is TRBJ2-3 and V is TRBV27; D remains unclear. Germline CDR1 reads MNHEY; CDR2 reads SMNVEV (reference sequence). There are 15 residues in the CDR3. Between the trimmed V and J ends, which lost 0 bases and 4 bases, there was a span of 11 bases. The CDR3 DNA is TGTGCCAGCAGTTTATCCCTAGTTAGTTCAGATACGCAGTATTTT. It translates to CASSLSLVSSDTQYF.

The J gene is TRBJ2-3, the V gene TRBV30; D unclear. Per the germline V gene, CDR1 is GTSNPN and CDR2 is SVGIG (reference sequence). CDR3 length: 14 residues. The ends were cut back, 0 bases at V and 2 bases at J, with 9 bases in the middle. CDR3 bases: TGTGCCTGGAGTGTAAGTACTACCACAGATACGCAGTATTTT. Protein: CAWSVSTTTDTQYF. The full variable domain, in which reference TRBV30 and TRBJ2-3 provide the parts outside the CDR3, is SQTIHQWPATLVQPVGSPLSLECTVEGTSNPNLYWYRQAAGRGLQLLFYSVGIGQISSEVPQNLSASRPQDRQFILSSKKLLLSDSGFYLCAWSVSTTTDTQYFGPGTRLTVL.

The chain carries TRBV27 and TRBJ2-5; 8 bases align to TRBD1. The CDR3 loop spans 15 amino acids. Losses at the gene ends were 4 bases for V and 5 bases for J; bases not matched to a gene: 9. Germline assignment: CDR1 MNHEY and CDR2 SMNVEV (reference sequence). The DNA for the CDR3 is TGTGCCAGCAGTTCCACAGGGGGGAGGTACGAGACCCAGTACTTC. Protein sequence: CASSSTGGRYETQYF.

The CDR3 region has the DNA TGTGCCAGTAGTATAGTCCAGGGGGCCAACACTGAAGCTTTCTTT. Protein sequence: CASSIVQGANTEAFF. The chain joins TRBV19 to TRBJ1-1; 8 nucleotides match TRBD1. Germline trimming cut 1 base from V and 2 bases from J; bases unmatched to any gene: 3. In germline, CDR1 is LNHDA, CDR2 SQIVND (reference sequence). The CDR3 runs to 15 residues.

This clone was seen a single time. The chain combines TRBV2 with TRBJ2-7, with D unresolved. V dropped 4 bases and J dropped 0 bases, with 7 bases sitting between them. CDR1 is SNHLY, CDR2 FYNNEI, per germline. The length of the CDR3 is 13 residues. In DNA, the CDR3 is TGTGCCAGCAGTGGAGGCGGCTCCTACGAGCAGTACTTC. Its translation is CASSGGGSYEQYF.

The chain carries TRBV18 and TRBJ2-1; the match to TRBD1 covers 7 bases. CDR1 is KGHSH and CDR2 is LQKENI in the germline V gene. V shed 3 bases, J shed 2 bases, and the junction held 1 base outside the gene matches. The CDR3 is 14 amino acids. This CDR3 is CASSPTGAYNEQFF. The CDR3, as DNA: TGTGCCAGCTCACCCACAGGGGCCTACAATGAGCAGTTCTTC. Full variable domain (remainder filled in from reference TRBV18 and TRBJ2-1): NAGVMQNPRHLVRRRGQEARLRCSPMKGHSHVYWYRQLPEEGLKFMVYLQKENIIDESGMPKERFSAEFPKEGPSILRIQQVVRGDSAAYFCASSPTGAYNEQFFGPGTRLTVL.

This clone was seen once. The chain joins TRBV18 to TRBJ2-7; the match to TRBD2 covers 10 bases. This CDR3 has 15 amino acids. The trim removed 0 bases at V and 3 bases at J, leaving 2 bases unmatched. Germline V lookup: CDR1 KGHSH, CDR2 LQKENI. This CDR3 reads CASSPPLAGDYEQYF. CDR3 sequence (DNA): TGTGCCAGCTCACCACCGCTAGCGGGGGACTACGAGCAGTACTTC.

V gene TRBV2 combines with J gene TRBJ2-4, with D uncertain. Germline V gene lookup returns CDR1 SNHLY and CDR2 FYNNEI. This CDR3 contains 12 residues. V lost 8 bases to trimming and J lost 0 bases, with 5 bases between them. For the CDR3, the DNA is TGTGCCAGCGGGCTAGCCAAAAACATTCAGTACTTC. This gives the protein CASGLAKNIQYF.

This clone has only a few counts. This sequence joins TRBV30 and TRBJ1-1; 7 nucleotides agree with TRBD1. With 0 bases clipped from V and 6 bases from J, the junction kept 4 bases outside the gene matches. The germline gives CDR1 GTSNPN, CDR2 SVGIG (reference sequence). The CDR3 runs 13 residues. CDR3 sequence (DNA): TGTGCCTGGAGTGTACAGGGGAGCCCTGAAGCTTTCTTT. Translated, it gives CAWSVQGSPEAFF.

This chain joins TRBV6-5 and TRBJ2-7; 8 nucleotides agree with TRBD1. CDR3 length: 13 amino acids. V was clipped by 6 bases and J by 3 bases; unmatched bases: 4. Looked up from germline, CDR1 is MNHEY and CDR2 is SVGAGI. CDR3 sequence (DNA): TGTGCCAGCAGCCCCGGGACAGGCTACGAGCAGTACTTC. Amino acids: CASSPGTGYEQYF.

This clone was seen only once. The chain joins TRBV5-4 to TRBJ2-1; TRBD2 matches at 13 bases. Germline lookup yields CDR1 SGHNT and CDR2 YYREEE (reference sequence). CDR3 length: 17 amino acids. J gave up 9 bases and V 7 bases, and 16 bases lay outside the gene matches. The CDR3 sequence: CASQKLAGGPDGSEQFF. CDR3 nucleotide sequence: TGTGCCAGCCAGAAACTAGCGGGAGGGCCCGACGGTAGTGAGCAGTTCTTC.